Given below is one TCR beta chain in context. The antigen this receptor binds is unknown. Base-call qualities are not available, and no considerably larger clone is one nucleotide away. The data were obtained in a study of control samples from healthy donors and cancer patients (dated by TCRdb to 2019 to 2021). Library generation was performed with the immunoSEQ multiplex PCR assay. TCRdb obtained this table from immuneACCESS and retained in-frame rearrangements with V and J assigned. These tables miss some clones; where compared with another copy, unresolved V genes account for less than half of the shortfall, and the remainder is unexplained. Here the sample has some 110,000 clones; around 91% occur a single time. The ten largest clones take up about 1.1% of the sample. The source of this sequence is a woman aged 45-65 years with colorectal cancer. The sequenced sample was PBMCs.

The CDR3 reads CASGGRDRVRDTQYF. Here is the DNA: TGTGCTAGCGGGGGACGGGACAGGGTTCGCGATACGCAGTATTTT. The chain couples TRBV12-5 to TRBJ2-3, with TRBD1 matching 9 junction bases. The junction shows trimming of 9 bases on V and 6 bases on J, and the gene matches do not reach 13 bases of it. The CDR3 holds 15 amino acids from the cysteine to the phenylalanine. The kept DNA is CDR3 alone, 45 bases in frame from the first base. Reading the germline V gene gives CDR1 LGHNT and CDR2 FRNRAP.